One sample yielded the 32 T cell receptor beta chains listed below, sequenced in a study of blood T cell repertoires in COVID-19. Method: immunoSEQ multiplex PCR; TCRdb's copy keeps in-frame clones and lacks some. This sample has roughly 370,000 clones, with 85% to 90% found just once. Sequenced input: PBMCs or T cells enriched from blood (not recorded which). All receptors come from a woman aged 50 to 65 who had recovered from COVID-19.

V usage is TRBV5-6 and J usage is TRBJ1-1; D gene uncertain. Per the germline V gene, CDR1 is SGHDT and CDR2 is YYEEEE. The CDR3 is made up of 12 amino acids. Trimming left V 0 bases short and J 8 bases short, with 8 bases between. The CDR3 DNA sequence: TGTGCCAGCAGCTTGGCTCCAGAAGAAGCTTTCTTT. Its translation is CASSLAPEEAFF.

The chain employs TRBV7-2 and TRBJ1-2; D might be TRBD1 (5 bases). V was shortened by 5 bases and J by 1 base, with 17 bases between the two germline ends. From germline, CDR1 is SGHTA and CDR2 FQGNSA. The CDR3 totals 16 residues. The chain's CDR3 is CASSPSLARDNYGYTF. The CDR3 DNA reads TGTGCCAGCAGCCCATCCCTGGCCAGGGATAACTATGGCTACACCTTC. Full variable domain (outside the CDR3, taken from reference TRBV7-2 and TRBJ1-2): GAGVSQSPSNKVTEKGKDVELRCDPISGHTALYWYRQSLGQGLEFLIYFQGNSAPDKSGLPSDRFSAERTGGSVSTLTIQRTQQEDSAVYLCASSPSLARDNYGYTFGSGTRLTVV.

This sequence joins TRBV6-5 and TRBJ2-1, with TRBD2 identical over 7 bases. V trimming: 4 bases; J trimming: 11 bases; junction bases outside the gene matches: 5. Germline V gene sequence: CDR1 MNHEY, CDR2 SVGAGI. The CDR3 runs 12 residues. In nucleotides, the CDR3 is TGTGCCAGCAGTTGGGGGGGGGATAAGCAGTTCTTC. It translates to CASSWGGDKQFF.

The rearrangement uses TRBV24-1 and TRBJ2-6; 8 nucleotides line up with TRBD2. Germline V CDR1 and CDR2: KGHDR, SFDVKD. There are 17 residues in the CDR3. The CDR3 DNA is TGTCCGGCCGAGGTTAGCGGGGTACCCTCTGGGGCCAACGTCCTGACTTTC. Its protein is CPAEVSGVPSGANVLTF.

This clone was detected once. The gene calls are TRBV6-5 and TRBJ1-2; no reliable D call. The CDR3 extends over 15 amino acids. Germline lookup yields CDR1 MNHEY and CDR2 SVGAGI. The V end lost 0 bases, the J end lost 10 bases, and 18 bases lay between the germline ends. In nucleotides, the CDR3 is TGTGCCAGCAGTTACTCCCGCCGGGGAATTCCTTACTACACCTTC. Translation gives CASSYSRRGIPYYTF.

V and J are TRBV6-2 or TRBV6-3 and TRBJ1-2, with D possibly matching TRBD1 (5 bases). Germline values: CDR1 MNHEY, CDR2 SVGEGT. This CDR3 comprises 13 residues. Trimming left V 0 bases short and J 8 bases short, with 10 bases between. The CDR3 loop reads CASSYSNRIGYTF. The CDR3 DNA is TGTGCCAGCAGTTACTCCAACAGGATCGGCTACACCTTC.

The chain is built from TRBV5-5 and TRBJ2-7; TRBD1 aligns across 8 bases. CDR3 size: 14 residues. Germline V gives CDR1 SGHKS, CDR2 YYEKEE (reference sequence). Trimming removed 4 bases from V and 2 bases from J; junction bases left unmatched: 5. CDR3 nucleotides: TGTGCCAGCAGCACCAGGACAGGGCCCTACGAGCAGTACTTC. Translating it yields CASSTRTGPYEQYF.

The chain links TRBV5-1 to TRBJ1-4; D may be TRBD1 (6 bases). The ends were cut back, 0 bases at V and 11 bases at J, with 14 bases in the middle. CDR3 length: 14 amino acids. Germline assignment: CDR1 SGHRS and CDR2 YFSETQ. This chain's CDR3 is CASSLERGMDKLFF. The CDR3 DNA sequence: TGCGCCAGCAGCTTGGAAAGGGGGATGGATAAACTGTTTTTT.

This CDR3 is CASSPGQGYYGYTF. In DNA, the CDR3 is TGTGCCAGCAGCCCGGGACAGGGATACTATGGCTACACCTTC. The chain carries TRBV9 and TRBJ1-2; 9 bases line up with TRBD1. The length of the CDR3 is 14 residues. The trim removed 4 bases at V and 3 bases at J, leaving 4 bases unmatched. The V gene's germline CDR1 is SGDLS and CDR2 YYNGEE.

The V and J genes are TRBV6-5 and TRBJ2-2, with TRBD1 identical over 7 bases. The germline V gene encodes CDR1 MNHEY and CDR2 SVGAGI. The J segment lost 7 bases and the V segment lost 6 bases, leaving 8 bases of the junction unmatched. The CDR3 sequence is 14 residues long. CDR3 residues: CASSPRGFDGELFF. The CDR3 DNA sequence: TGTGCCAGCAGCCCCAGGGGGTTTGACGGGGAGCTGTTTTTT.

In its sample, this clone was seen a few times. This sequence joins TRBV6-6 and TRBJ1-2; TRBD1 agrees at 8 bases. The trim removed 5 bases at V and 2 bases at J, leaving 16 bases unmatched. There are 18 residues in the CDR3. CDR1 is MNHNY, CDR2 SVGAGI, per germline (reference sequence). The DNA for the CDR3 is TGTGCCAGCAGTCACGATCACACCGACAGGGGACTAAACTATGGCTACACCTTC. Translating it yields CASSHDHTDRGLNYGYTF.

This sequence joins TRBV15 and TRBJ2-1; D is unresolved. CDR3 length equals 14 residues. Germline V gene data show CDR1 as LNHNV and CDR2 as YYDKDF (reference sequence). V lost 0 bases and J lost 0, with 3 bases in between. CDR3 nucleotide sequence: TGTGCCACCAGCAGAGAGCGCTCCTACAATGAGCAGTTCTTC. Translating gives CATSRERSYNEQFF.

This chain connects TRBV5-1 to TRBJ1-2; D not resolved. Germline assignment: CDR1 SGHRS and CDR2 YFSETQ. The V end lost 0 bases, the J end lost 3 bases, and 12 bases lay between the germline ends. The CDR3 is 15 amino acids. This CDR3 is CASSLETWEDYGYTF. The CDR3 DNA sequence: TGCGCCAGCAGCTTGGAAACCTGGGAGGACTATGGCTACACCTTC.

The chain carries TRBV5-1 and TRBJ1-1; tentatively, D is TRBD1 (6 bases). The V gene lost 6 bases and the J gene lost 4 bases, with 19 bases spanning the gap. The CDR3 has 15 amino acids. Germline lookup yields CDR1 SGHRS and CDR2 YFSETQ. The DNA of the CDR3 is TGCGCCAGCATCGGTCTTGCGGGGGCCACCACTGAAGCTTTCTTT. Its translation is CASIGLAGATTEAFF.

CDR3 protein: CAMVPPQYYGNQPQHF. DNA of the CDR3: TGTGCCATGGTCCCTCCCCAGTACTACGGAAATCAGCCCCAGCATTTT. J is TRBJ1-5 and V is TRBV10-3; D unresolved. V dropped 9 bases and J dropped 4 bases, with 22 bases sitting between them. The CDR3 extends over 16 amino acids. Germline V gene sequence: CDR1 ENHRY, CDR2 SYGVKD.

The chain is built from TRBV7-2 and TRBJ1-1, with 8 bases lining up with TRBD1. Germline V gives CDR1 SGHTA, CDR2 FQGNSA. V dropped 5 bases and J dropped 0; count of bases not matched to a gene: 5. The CDR3 totals 15 residues. In nucleotides, the CDR3 is TGTGCCAGCAGCGAACAGGGGGGAATGAACACTGAAGCTTTCTTT. It is translated as CASSEQGGMNTEAFF.

The genes are TRBV18 and TRBJ1-4; maybe TRBD1 (5 bases). CDR1 is KGHSH, CDR2 LQKENI, per germline. CDR3 length equals 16 residues. V was shortened by 4 bases and J by 0 bases, with 12 bases between the two germline ends. CDR3 bases: TGTGCCAGCTCACTCAGGGAACCTGCAACTAATGAAAAACTGTTTTTT. Translation gives CASSLREPATNEKLFF.

The V call is TRBV5-1, the J call TRBJ1-1; tentatively, D is TRBD1 (6 bases). The CDR3 covers 18 residues. Germline V CDR1 and CDR2: SGHRS, YFSETQ. Trimming took off 0 bases at V and 0 bases at J, with 18 bases between the two ends. CDR3: CASSLAYEIQGLNTEAFF. The CDR3 nucleotides read TGCGCCAGCAGCTTGGCCTACGAAATACAGGGTCTGAACACTGAAGCTTTCTTT.

The rearrangement uses TRBV27 and TRBJ2-3; no reliable D call. The germline gives CDR1 MNHEY, CDR2 SMNVEV (reference sequence). This CDR3 is built from 13 residues. The V end was cut by 5 bases, the J end by 2 bases, with 8 bases between. The CDR3, as DNA: TGTGCCAGCAGTCAGGTCCTCACAGATACGCAGTATTTT. It specifies CASSQVLTDTQYF.

The chain carries TRBV28 and TRBJ2-5; 8 bases fit TRBD1. The ends lost 5 bases at V and 2 bases at J; junction bases unmatched: 10. CDR3 length: 16 amino acids. Germline assignment: CDR1 MDHEN and CDR2 SYDVKM. CDR3 residues: CASSPVAGGLQETQYF. CDR3 nucleotide sequence: TGTGCCAGCAGTCCCGTGGCAGGGGGCCTACAAGAGACCCAGTACTTC.

The chain employs TRBV9 and TRBJ2-3; D not resolved. Germline lookup yields CDR1 SGDLS and CDR2 YYNGEE. The CDR3 sequence is 13 residues long. V was cut by 4 bases and J by 2 bases, with 8 bases left in between. The CDR3 nucleotides are TGTGCCAGCAGCTCCGGAGTCACAGATACGCAGTATTTT. Translating gives CASSSGVTDTQYF.

The chain links TRBV10-3 to TRBJ1-1; 9 bases fit TRBD1. Trimming at V came to 6 bases and at J to 5 bases, leaving 7 bases not matched to a gene. The CDR3 loop spans 14 amino acids. In germline, CDR1 is ENHRY, CDR2 SYGVKD. As DNA, the CDR3 is TGTGCCATCAGGAGGGACAGGGAGGGAACTGAAGCTTTCTTT. It specifies CAIRRDREGTEAFF.

This chain uses TRBV5-1 with TRBJ1-2; 7 nucleotides match TRBD1. Germline V gene sequence: CDR1 SGHRS, CDR2 YFSETQ. With V trimmed by 4 bases and J by 8 bases, 14 bases remained unmatched. CDR3 length: 15 amino acids. CDR3 nucleotides: TGCGCCAGCAGCCCCAGCATAAATCAGGGGGACGGCTACACCTTC. Protein: CASSPSINQGDGYTF.

The CDR3 DNA follows: TGTGCCAGCAGCTTATGGACTAGCATACGGAGATCTAGCACAGATACGCAGTATTTT. Translating it yields CASSLWTSIRRSSTDTQYF. The V and J genes are TRBV7-9 and TRBJ2-3, with TRBD2 identical over 8 bases. Germline assignment: CDR1 SEHNR and CDR2 FQNEAQ (reference sequence). This CDR3 comprises 19 residues. Losses at the gene ends were 2 bases for V and 0 bases for J; bases not matched to a gene: 13.

The rearrangement joins TRBV29-1 to TRBJ1-1, with D maybe TRBD1 (5 bases). The V end was cut by 3 bases, the J end by 6 bases, with 14 bases between. This CDR3 has 13 residues. Germline-derived CDR1 and CDR2 are SQVTM and ANQGSEA. As DNA, the CDR3 is TGCAGCGTTGAGTTCCGGCTCAGGGCTGAAGCTTTCTTT. Amino acid sequence: CSVEFRLRAEAFF. The full variable domain, with the rest looked up from reference TRBV29-1 and TRBJ1-1, is SAVISQKPSRDICQRGTSLTIQCQVDSQVTMMFWYRQQPGQSLTLIATANQGSEATYESGFVIDKFPISRPNLTFSTLTVSNMSPEDSSIYLCSVEFRLRAEAFFGQGTRLTVV.

The V gene is TRBV2, the J gene TRBJ1-1, with 10 bases matching TRBD1. CDR1 SNHLY and CDR2 FYNNEI come from the germline V gene. This CDR3 contains 16 residues. With 3 bases clipped from V and 5 bases from J, the junction kept 9 bases outside the gene matches. The CDR3 loop reads CASSDRDRGPATEAFF. CDR3 sequence (DNA): TGTGCCAGCAGTGATCGGGACAGGGGCCCGGCTACTGAAGCTTTCTTT.

The J gene is TRBJ2-7, the V gene TRBV27, with TRBD1 matching over 7 bases. V shed 1 base and J 5 bases; nucleotides not matched to a gene: 11. CDR1 MNHEY and CDR2 SMNVEV come from the germline V gene (reference sequence). The CDR3 runs 16 residues. CDR3 sequence reads: CASSLFFRDSLNEQYF. In nucleotides, the CDR3 is TGTGCCAGCAGTTTATTTTTTCGGGACAGTCTGAACGAGCAGTACTTC.

The V call is TRBV25-1, the J call TRBJ2-3; unclear D gene. CDR3 length: 15 residues. CDR1 MGHDK and CDR2 SYGVNS come from the germline V gene. V gave up 2 bases and J gave up 4 bases, with 13 bases separating them. The CDR3 loop reads CASSELAGLADTQYF. CDR3 DNA: TGTGCCAGCAGTGAACTGGCAGGCCTCGCAGATACGCAGTATTTT.

This chain joins TRBV19 and TRBJ2-5; 10 nucleotides align to TRBD2. Germline CDR1 reads LNHDA; CDR2 reads SQIVND (reference sequence). The CDR3 has 15 amino acids. Losses at the gene ends were 4 bases for V and 0 bases for J; bases not matched to a gene: 2. This chain's CDR3 is CASSKRGGHQETQYF. The CDR3 coding sequence is TGTGCCAGTAGTAAGCGGGGGGGCCACCAAGAGACCCAGTACTTC.

The chain joins TRBV7-9 to TRBJ1-4; 7 bases are a match to TRBD1. Germline lookup yields CDR1 SEHNR and CDR2 FQNEAQ (reference sequence). The ends lost 6 bases at V and 8 bases at J; junction bases unmatched: 3. This CDR3 comprises 12 residues. CDR3 nucleotide sequence: TGTGCCAGCAGTCGGGACAGCGAAAAACTGTTTTTT. It yields the protein CASSRDSEKLFF.

DNA of the CDR3: TGCGCCAGCAGCCTTGCCTCGGACAGAGCAACTAATGAAAAACTGTTTTTT. Protein sequence: CASSLASDRATNEKLFF. V is TRBV4-1 and J is TRBJ1-4, with D perhaps TRBD1 (6 bases). The V gene's germline CDR1 is MGHRA and CDR2 YSYEKL. The germline V and J ends were trimmed by 4 bases and 0 bases, with 15 bases remaining between them. The CDR3 has 17 amino acids.

The chain carries TRBV18 and TRBJ1-4; 7 bases line up with TRBD1. This CDR3 contains 17 residues. In germline, CDR1 is KGHSH, CDR2 LQKENI. The V segment lost 2 bases and the J segment 2 bases; nucleotides outside the gene matches: 8. The CDR3 reads CASSPVAGGSTNEKLFF. The CDR3 DNA sequence: TGTGCCAGCTCACCAGTCGCAGGGGGTTCTACTAATGAAAAACTGTTTTTT.